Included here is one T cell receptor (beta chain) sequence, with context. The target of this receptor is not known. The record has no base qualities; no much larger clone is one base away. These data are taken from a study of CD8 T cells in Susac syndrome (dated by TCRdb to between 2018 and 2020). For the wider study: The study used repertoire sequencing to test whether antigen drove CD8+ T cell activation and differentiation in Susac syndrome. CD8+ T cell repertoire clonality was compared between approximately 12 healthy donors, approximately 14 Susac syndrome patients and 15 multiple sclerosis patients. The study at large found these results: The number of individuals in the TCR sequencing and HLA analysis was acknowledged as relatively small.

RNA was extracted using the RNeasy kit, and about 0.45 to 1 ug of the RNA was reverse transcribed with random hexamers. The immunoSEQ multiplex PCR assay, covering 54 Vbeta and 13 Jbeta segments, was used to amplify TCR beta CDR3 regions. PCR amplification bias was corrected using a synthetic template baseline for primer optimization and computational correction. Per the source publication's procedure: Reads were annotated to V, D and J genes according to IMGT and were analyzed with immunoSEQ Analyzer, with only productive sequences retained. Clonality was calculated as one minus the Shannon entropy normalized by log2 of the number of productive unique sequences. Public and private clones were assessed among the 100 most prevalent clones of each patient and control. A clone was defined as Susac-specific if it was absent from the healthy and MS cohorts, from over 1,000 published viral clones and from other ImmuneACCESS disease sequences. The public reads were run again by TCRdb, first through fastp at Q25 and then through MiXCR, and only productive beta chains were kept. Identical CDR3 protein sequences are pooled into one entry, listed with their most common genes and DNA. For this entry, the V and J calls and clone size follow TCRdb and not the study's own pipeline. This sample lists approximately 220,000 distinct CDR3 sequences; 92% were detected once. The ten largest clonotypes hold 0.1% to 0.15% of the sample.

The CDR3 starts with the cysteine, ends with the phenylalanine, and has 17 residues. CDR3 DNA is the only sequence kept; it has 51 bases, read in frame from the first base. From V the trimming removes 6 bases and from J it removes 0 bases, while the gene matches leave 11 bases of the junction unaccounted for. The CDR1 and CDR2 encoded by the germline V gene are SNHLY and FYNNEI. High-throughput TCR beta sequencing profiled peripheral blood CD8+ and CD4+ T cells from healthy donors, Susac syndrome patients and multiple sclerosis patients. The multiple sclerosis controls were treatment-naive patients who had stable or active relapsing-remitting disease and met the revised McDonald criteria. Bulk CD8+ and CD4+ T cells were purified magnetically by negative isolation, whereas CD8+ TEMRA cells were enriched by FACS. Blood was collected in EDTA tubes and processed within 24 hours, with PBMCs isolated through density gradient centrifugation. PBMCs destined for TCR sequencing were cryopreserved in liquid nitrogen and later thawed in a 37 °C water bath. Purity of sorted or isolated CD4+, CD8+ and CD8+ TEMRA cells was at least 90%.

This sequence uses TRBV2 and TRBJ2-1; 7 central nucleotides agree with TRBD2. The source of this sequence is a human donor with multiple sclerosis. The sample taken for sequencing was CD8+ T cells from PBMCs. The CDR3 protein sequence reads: CASRGDGAGFSYNEQFF. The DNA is TGTGCCAGCAGGGGAGATGGAGCGGGGTTCTCCTACAATGAGCAGTTCTTC.